Sequencing of this T cell receptor beta chain was carried out in a study of blood T cell repertoires in COVID-19. Study in general: Sources were T cells, B-cell-depleted T cells, or PBMCs; the material itself was cDNA or gDNA.

Worth noting for this clone: This sample includes further DNA sequences coding for the same CDR3.

Germline-derived CDR1 and CDR2 are SNHLY and FYNNEI. This CDR3 region has 13 residues. The J segment lost 3 bases and the V segment lost 7 bases, leaving 2 bases of the junction unmatched. The assay was immunoSEQ multiplex PCR, and TCRdb's table has in-frame clones only and misses some. The sample has more than 90,000 clones, roughly four fifths seen once. The source material was peripheral blood. This clonotype was sampled from a middle-aged man with acute or convalescent COVID-19. The chain recombines TRBV2 with TRBJ2-7; 11 nucleotides match TRBD1. The CDR3: CASMGQGVYEQYF. The CDR3 DNA sequence: TGTGCCAGCATGGGACAGGGGGTCTACGAGCAGTACTTC.